Shown below are 13 T cell receptor beta chains from a single sample sequenced in a study of blood T cell repertoires in COVID-19. The protocol was immunoSEQ multiplex PCR, while the TCRdb copy is restricted to in-frame clones and leaves out a portion. The sample lists 9,500 to 15,000 clones, roughly 70% occurring once. Sequencing was carried out using peripheral blood. Receptors originate from a man aged 55 to 70 with COVID-19, enrolled during active disease.

V and J are TRBV19 and TRBJ1-2; possibly TRBD1 for D (6 bases). Looked up from germline, CDR1 is LNHDA and CDR2 is SQIVND (reference sequence). This CDR3 has 14 amino acids. V shed 4 bases and J shed 0 bases, with 9 bases lying between them. The CDR3 here is CASSSRDTNYGYTF. CDR3 nucleotide sequence: TGTGCCAGTAGTAGCAGGGACACTAACTATGGCTACACCTTC.

This clone has just a few counts. The chain employs TRBV24-1 and TRBJ1-2; D is unclear. The germline V and J ends were trimmed by 4 bases and 6 bases, with 11 bases remaining between them. The CDR3 contains 13 residues. The germline gives CDR1 KGHDR, CDR2 SFDVKD. CDR3 nucleotide sequence: TGTGCCACCAGTGACCTTGACACGGATGGCTACACCTTC. It is translated as CATSDLDTDGYTF.

The count of this clone is one. The chain employs TRBV10-3 and TRBJ2-7, with TRBD1 matching over 10 bases. CDR1 is ENHRY, CDR2 SYGVKD, per germline. CDR3 size: 12 residues. The V gene end was trimmed by 11 bases and the J gene end by 6 bases; junction bases not matched to a gene: 7. This CDR3 reads CAAGQGELEQYV. The CDR3 DNA reads TGTGCCGCTGGACAGGGGGAGCTCGAGCAGTACGTC.

The chain is built from TRBV7-9 and TRBJ2-3; 7 bases line up with TRBD2. CDR3 length equals 16 residues. With 7 bases clipped from V and 1 base from J, the junction kept 11 bases outside the gene matches. Germline V lookup: CDR1 SEHNR, CDR2 FQNEAQ (reference sequence). The DNA for the CDR3 is TGTGCCAGCAACCCGGCCGGGGACTACCGCACAGATACGCAGTATTTT. Amino acid sequence: CASNPAGDYRTDTQYF. Full variable domain (missing parts from reference TRBV7-9 and TRBJ2-3): DTGVSQNPRHKITKRGQNVTFRCDPISEHNRLYWYRQTLGQGPEFLTYFQNEAQLEKSRLLSDRFSAERPKGSFSTLEIQRTEQGDSAMYLCASNPAGDYRTDTQYFGPGTRLTVL.

V usage is TRBV21-1 and J usage is TRBJ2-7; TRBD1, the table's D call, was not compared with the DNA. TRBV21-1 is marked as a pseudogene. This CDR3 comprises 11 residues. CDR3: CASSTSYEQYF. For the CDR3, the DNA is TGTGCCAGCAGCACCAGCTACGAGCAGTACTTC.

DNA for the CDR3: TGTGCCAGCTCCCCGGGACAGGGGGCTTTCGGCGAGCAGTACTTC. Translated: CASSPGQGAFGEQYF. The chain is built from TRBV18 and TRBJ2-7; 12 positions agree with TRBD1. CDR3 length: 15 amino acids. Germline V gene lookup returns CDR1 KGHSH and CDR2 LQKENI. The V gene end was trimmed by 6 bases and the J gene end by 6 bases; junction bases not matched to a gene: 9.

The table lists this clone with a few counts. V is TRBV6-2 or TRBV6-3 and J is TRBJ2-7; 8 nucleotides line up with TRBD1. J was trimmed by 2 bases and V by 2 bases; bases with no gene match: 8. CDR1 and CDR2 (germline): MNHEY, SVGEGT. This CDR3 comprises 16 residues. This chain's CDR3 is CASSYGDRPWPYEQYF. The DNA of the CDR3 is TGTGCCAGCAGTTACGGGGACAGGCCATGGCCCTACGAGCAGTACTTC.

For the CDR3, the DNA is TGTGCCACCAGCGAACCCCGGGACAGGGTTCTTCCGAACACCGGGGAGCTGTTTTTT. Residues: CATSEPRDRVLPNTGELFF. The chain joins TRBV24-1 to TRBJ2-2, with 9 positions matching TRBD1. This CDR3 has 19 residues. CDR1 is KGHDR and CDR2 is SFDVKD in the germline V gene. Germline trimming cut 7 bases from V and 0 bases from J; bases unmatched to any gene: 14.

The rearrangement uses TRBV9 and TRBJ1-5; 8 bases match TRBD1. The CDR3 is 15 amino acids. The germline CDR1 and CDR2 sequences are SGDLS and YYNGEE. Trimming cost V 3 bases and J 7 bases; bases outside gene matches: 9. The CDR3 DNA sequence: TGTGCCAGCAGCGCCTGGGCAGGGGGCGACCAGCCCCAGCATTTT. It specifies CASSAWAGGDQPQHF.

V gene TRBV7-3 combines with J gene TRBJ2-3, with TRBD2 as a possible D gene (6 bases). The CDR3 runs 14 residues. CDR1 is SGHTA and CDR2 is FQGTGA in the germline V gene. The V and J ends lost 7 bases and 6 bases respectively, with 17 bases between them. The CDR3 DNA sequence: TGTGCCAGCACCCCCGGGGGAGTTCAGGATACGCAGTATTTT. This codes for CASTPGGVQDTQYF. The variable domain in full, with the rest retrieved from reference TRBV7-3 and TRBJ2-3, is GAGVSQTPSNKVTEKGKYVELRCDPISGHTALYWYRQSLGQGPEFLIYFQGTGAADDSGLPNDRFFAVRPEGSVSTLKIQRTERGDSAVYLCASTPGGVQDTQYFGPGTRLTVL.

CDR3 coding DNA: TGTGCCAGCAGGAAGCGGGAGCCCGGGTGGGGGCAGTTCTTC. This gives the protein CASRKREPGWGQFF. This rearrangement joins TRBV7-9 to TRBJ2-1; 8 bases are shared with TRBD2. The germline V gene encodes CDR1 SEHNR and CDR2 FQNEAQ (reference sequence). This CDR3 spans 14 amino acids. The V segment lost 6 bases and the J segment 12 bases; nucleotides outside the gene matches: 13.

The J gene is TRBJ1-5, the V gene TRBV4-1; D call uncertain. The germline CDR1 and CDR2 sequences are MGHRA and YSYEKL. The CDR3 covers 14 residues. Trimming shortened V by 0 bases and J by 4 bases, and 7 bases separated the two germline ends. CDR3 sequence: CASSQDIVNQPQHF. As DNA, the CDR3 is TGCGCCAGCAGCCAAGATATAGTGAATCAGCCCCAGCATTTT.

This sequence joins TRBV5-1 and TRBJ2-3; 9 positions match TRBD2. CDR1 SGHRS and CDR2 YFSETQ come from the germline V gene. The J segment lost 4 bases and the V segment lost 7 bases, leaving 13 bases of the junction unmatched. The CDR3 length is 16 residues. This CDR3 reads CASQGLSGGPPDTQYF. The CDR3 DNA sequence: TGCGCCAGCCAAGGGCTTAGCGGGGGCCCCCCAGATACGCAGTATTTT.